Listed below are T cell receptor beta chains from one sample, sequenced in a study of cytomegalovirus exposure and HLA in healthy donors. Only in-frame clones appear in the TCRdb table, and some are missing; sequencing was by immunoSEQ multiplex PCR. This table has some 80,000 clones, about 9.5% appearing once. Sequenced material: PBMCs. The receptor source for this set is a man in his 60s in good health and CMV-seropositive. CDR3s include the opening cysteine and the closing phenylalanine or tryptophan. D genes are given only for firm matches. Some rows mark clone size as missing; the rest say once, few, many or name a class of expanded clone.

v_gene,j_gene,d_gene,abundance,CDR3aa,CDR3nt
TRBV7-2,TRBJ1-2,-,-,CASSLDRVNYGYTF,TGTGCCAGCAGCTTAGACAGGGTTAACTATGGCTACACCTTC
TRBV5-6,TRBJ1-4,TRBD1,-,CASSLYRGEKLFF,TGTGCCAGCAGCTTGTACAGGGGTGAAAAACTGTTTTTT
TRBV2,TRBJ2-5,-,-,CAIGEGGETQYF,TGTGCCATCGGGGAGGGGGGGGAGACCCAGTACTTC
TRBV5-1,TRBJ1-1,-,-,CASSATQGNTEAFF,TGCGCCAGCAGCGCCACACAGGGGAACACTGAAGCTTTCTTT
TRBV4-1,TRBJ2-3,-,few,CASSQVSVPVTDTQYF,TGCGCCAGCAGCCAAGTTAGCGTTCCGGTCACAGATACGCAGTATTTT
TRBV7-8,TRBJ1-5,TRBD1,medium-sized,CASDKTGTGVGSNQPQHF,TGTGCCAGCGATAAAACCGGGACAGGGGTAGGGAGCAATCAGCCCCAGCATTTT
TRBV6-1,TRBJ1-1,-,few,CASRNGGNTEAFF,TGTGCCAGCAGAAACGGGGGAAACACTGAAGCTTTCTTT
TRBV7-8,TRBJ1-5,-,-,CASSLAGGNQPQHF,TGTGCCAGCAGCTTAGCGGGGGGGAATCAGCCCCAGCATTTT
TRBV19,TRBJ1-1,TRBD1,-,CASSLGTGVNTEAFF,TGTGCCAGTAGTCTTGGGACAGGGGTGAACACTGAAGCTTTCTTT
TRBV6-5,TRBJ2-1,-,-,CASSYSRSVRYNEQFF,TGTGCCAGCAGTTACTCGAGGAGCGTCAGATACAATGAGCAGTTCTTC
TRBV28,TRBJ1-2,TRBD1,few,CASRQGVNYGYTF,TGTGCCAGCCGACAGGGGGTTAACTATGGCTACACCTTC
TRBV28,TRBJ2-5,TRBD2,-,CASSSDDLLAGRETQYF,TGTGCCAGCAGTTCGGATGACTTACTAGCGGGAAGGGAGACCCAGTACTTC
TRBV10-3,TRBJ2-3,TRBD2,-,CAISERLAATDTQYF,TGTGCCATCAGTGAAAGGCTAGCGGCCACAGATACGCAGTATTTT
TRBV5-1,TRBJ2-2,TRBD1,-,CASSLGLAQGASGELFF,TGCGCCAGCAGCTTGGGACTGGCGCAGGGGGCATCCGGGGAGCTGTTTTTT
TRBV6-1,TRBJ2-6,TRBD1,-,CASWTGSSGANVLTF,TGTGCCAGCTGGACAGGTAGCTCTGGGGCCAACGTCCTGACTTTC
TRBV5-4,TRBJ2-1,TRBD2,few,CASTSGGGGPWGEQFF,TGTGCCAGCACCTCGGGCGGGGGGGGCCCTTGGGGTGAGCAGTTCTTC
TRBV5-1,TRBJ2-1,TRBD1,-,CASRTGIGSYNEQFF,TGCGCCAGCAGGACAGGGATAGGGTCCTACAATGAGCAGTTCTTC
TRBV7-2,TRBJ2-1,TRBD2,few,CASSSPGLPNMEQFF,TGTGCCAGCAGCTCCCCGGGACTACCCAATATGGAGCAGTTCTTC
TRBV5-6,TRBJ2-7,-,-,CASSLFGHTSGEQYF,TGTGCCAGCAGCTTGTTCGGTCACACATCGGGCGAGCAGTACTTC
TRBV2,TRBJ2-2,TRBD2,-,CASIVQAGNTGELFF,TGTGCCAGCATTGTACAAGCGGGAAACACCGGGGAGCTGTTTTTT
TRBV7-2,TRBJ1-1,-,-,CASSLPGGHKSAFF,TGTGCCAGCAGCTTACCGGGAGGACATAAGAGCGCTTTCTTT
TRBV29-1,TRBJ1-1,TRBD1,-,CSAGGASPEAFF,TGCAGCGCAGGGGGCGCGTCGCCTGAAGCTTTCTTT
TRBV7-3,TRBJ1-1,TRBD1,-,CASSQGAGNTEAFF,TGTGCCAGCAGCCAGGGGGCAGGGAACACTGAAGCTTTCTTT
TRBV6-4,TRBJ2-1,TRBD2,-,CASSETLAGAPNEQFF,TGTGCCAGCAGTGAAACACTAGCGGGGGCGCCCAATGAGCAGTTCTTC
TRBV6-5,TRBJ1-4,-,-,CASSAAEANEKLFF,TGTGCCAGCAGTGCGGCGGAGGCTAATGAAAAACTGTTTTTT
TRBV6-1,TRBJ2-1,TRBD2,few,CASSEGGLAGADEQFF,TGTGCCAGCAGTGAAGGTGGGCTAGCGGGAGCCGATGAGCAGTTCTTC
TRBV19,TRBJ1-2,-,-,CASSIEGTFSPTF,TGTGCCAGTAGTATAGAGGGGACATTTTCCCCCACCTTC
TRBV4-2,TRBJ2-1,-,-,CASSQAGVADNEQFF,TGTGCCAGCAGCCAAGCGGGGGTAGCGGACAATGAGCAGTTCTTC
TRBV7-6,TRBJ2-1,-,-,CASSLSPGSSYNEQFF,TGTGCCAGCAGCTTAAGTCCCGGGAGCTCCTACAATGAGCAGTTCTTC
TRBV6-6,TRBJ2-5,TRBD1,few,CASTGTVQETQYF,TGTGCCAGTACCGGGACAGTCCAAGAGACCCAGTACTTC
TRBV10-3,TRBJ1-5,-,few,CAISESYSEPQHF,TGTGCCATCAGTGAGTCATATTCGGAGCCCCAGCATTTT
TRBV7-9,TRBJ2-7,-,few,CASSLEETYEQYF,TGTGCCAGCAGCTTAGAGGAGACCTACGAGCAGTACTTC
TRBV5-8,TRBJ2-1,TRBD2,-,CASSLGTGGAYNEQFF,TGTGCCAGCAGCTTGGGGACGGGAGGGGCCTACAATGAGCAGTTCTTC
TRBV18,TRBJ2-3,TRBD2,-,CASSPPSGVTDTQYF,TGTGCCAGCTCACCACCTAGCGGGGTCACAGATACGCAGTATTTT
TRBV5-1,TRBJ1-1,TRBD1,-,CASSQGQANTEAFF,TGCGCCAGCAGCCAGGGACAGGCGAACACTGAAGCTTTCTTT
TRBV30,TRBJ2-7,-,-,CASGQTHEQYF,TGTGCCTCCGGACAGACCCACGAGCAGTACTTC